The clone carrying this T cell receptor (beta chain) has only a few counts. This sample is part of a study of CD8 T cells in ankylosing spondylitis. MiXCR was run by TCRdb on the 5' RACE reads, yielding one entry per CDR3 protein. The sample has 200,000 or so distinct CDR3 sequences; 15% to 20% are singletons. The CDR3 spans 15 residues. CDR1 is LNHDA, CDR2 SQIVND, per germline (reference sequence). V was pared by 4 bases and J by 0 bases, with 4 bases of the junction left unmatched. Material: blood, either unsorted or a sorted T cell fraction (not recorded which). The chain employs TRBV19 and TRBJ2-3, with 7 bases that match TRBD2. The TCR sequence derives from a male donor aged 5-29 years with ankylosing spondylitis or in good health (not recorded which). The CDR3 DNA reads TGTGCCAGTAGTACCGGAGCGGGGAGCACAGATACGCAGTATTTT. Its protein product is CASSTGAGSTDTQYF.